The TCR beta chain described here comes from a study of T cell responses to AZD1222 COVID-19 vaccine. Second doses were pooled across both intervals (about 4 or about 12 weeks). This clone appeared many times. The antigen remains undetermined. Trimming removed 5 bases from V and 5 bases from J, with 16 bases in between. The germline gives CDR1 SEHNR, CDR2 FQNEAQ (reference sequence). The CDR3 spans 14 residues. Study findings and constraints: An increase in Spike-specific TCR breadth and depth was observed after two AZD1222 doses. Clonal diversity was possibly underestimated; the donors were predominantly white British and more often female.

Profiling relied on immunoSEQ multiplex PCR, and the TCRdb table lists in-frame clones only, not all of them. The sample holds under 200,000 clones, around 92% seen once. The rearrangement links TRBV7-9 to TRBJ2-7, with D tentatively TRBD1 or TRBD2 (5 bases each). The source is an adult who received the AZD1222 COVID-19 vaccine. The sequences come from peripheral blood, collected 28 days after the second AZD1222 dose. The CDR3 spells CASSAWGIADEQYF. In DNA, the CDR3 is TGTGCCAGCAGCGCTTGGGGGATTGCAGACGAGCAGTACTTC.